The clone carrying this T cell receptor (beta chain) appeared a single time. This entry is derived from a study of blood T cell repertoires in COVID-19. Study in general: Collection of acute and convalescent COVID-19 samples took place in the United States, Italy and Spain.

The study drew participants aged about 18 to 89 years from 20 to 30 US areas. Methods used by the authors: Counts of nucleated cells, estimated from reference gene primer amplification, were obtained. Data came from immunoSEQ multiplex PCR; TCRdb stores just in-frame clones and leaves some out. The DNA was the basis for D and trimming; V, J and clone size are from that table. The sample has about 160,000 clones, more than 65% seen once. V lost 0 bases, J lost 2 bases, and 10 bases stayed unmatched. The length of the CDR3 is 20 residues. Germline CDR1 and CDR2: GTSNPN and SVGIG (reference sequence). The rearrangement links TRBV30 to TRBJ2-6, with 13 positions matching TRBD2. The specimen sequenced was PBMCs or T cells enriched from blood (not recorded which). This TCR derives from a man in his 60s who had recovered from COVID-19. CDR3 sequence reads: CAWSVPLLLAGGPGANVLTF. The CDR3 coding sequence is TGTGCCTGGAGTGTCCCCCTTCTACTAGCGGGGGGGCCTGGGGCCAACGTCCTGACTTTC.